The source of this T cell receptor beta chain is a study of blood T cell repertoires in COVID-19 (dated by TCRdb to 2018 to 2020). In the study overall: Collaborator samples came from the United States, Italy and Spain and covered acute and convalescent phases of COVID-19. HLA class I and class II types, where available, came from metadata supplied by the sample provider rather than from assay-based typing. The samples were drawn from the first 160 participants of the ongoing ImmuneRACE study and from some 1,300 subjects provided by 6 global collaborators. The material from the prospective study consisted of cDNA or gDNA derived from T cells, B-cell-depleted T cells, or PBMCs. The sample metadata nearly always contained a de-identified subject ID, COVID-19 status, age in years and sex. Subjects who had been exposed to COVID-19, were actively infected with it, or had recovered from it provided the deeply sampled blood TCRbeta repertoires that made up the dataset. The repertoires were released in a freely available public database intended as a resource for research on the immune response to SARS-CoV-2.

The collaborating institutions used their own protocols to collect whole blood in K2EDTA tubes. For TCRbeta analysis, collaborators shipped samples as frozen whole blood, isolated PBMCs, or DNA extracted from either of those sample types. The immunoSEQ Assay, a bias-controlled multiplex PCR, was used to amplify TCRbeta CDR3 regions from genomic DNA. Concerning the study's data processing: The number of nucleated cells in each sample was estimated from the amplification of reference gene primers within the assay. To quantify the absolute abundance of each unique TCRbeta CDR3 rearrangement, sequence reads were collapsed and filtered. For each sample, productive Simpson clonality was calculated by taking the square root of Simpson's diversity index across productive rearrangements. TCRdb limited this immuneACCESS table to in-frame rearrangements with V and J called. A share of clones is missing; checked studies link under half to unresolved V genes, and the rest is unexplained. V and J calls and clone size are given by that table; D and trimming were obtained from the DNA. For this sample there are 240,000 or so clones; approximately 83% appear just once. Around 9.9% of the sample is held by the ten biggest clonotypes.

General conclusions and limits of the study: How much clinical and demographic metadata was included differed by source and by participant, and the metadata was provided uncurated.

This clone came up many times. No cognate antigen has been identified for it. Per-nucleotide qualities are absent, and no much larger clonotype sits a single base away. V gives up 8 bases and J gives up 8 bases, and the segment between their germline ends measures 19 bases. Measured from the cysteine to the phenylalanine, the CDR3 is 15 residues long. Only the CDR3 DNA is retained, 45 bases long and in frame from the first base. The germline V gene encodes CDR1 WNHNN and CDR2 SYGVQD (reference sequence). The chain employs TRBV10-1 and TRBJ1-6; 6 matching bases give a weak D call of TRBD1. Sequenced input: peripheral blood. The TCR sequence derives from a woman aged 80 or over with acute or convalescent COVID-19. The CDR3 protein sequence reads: CASPGSGQKDSPLHF. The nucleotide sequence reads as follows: TGCGCCAGCCCAGGGTCCGGACAGAAGGATTCACCCCTCCACTTT.